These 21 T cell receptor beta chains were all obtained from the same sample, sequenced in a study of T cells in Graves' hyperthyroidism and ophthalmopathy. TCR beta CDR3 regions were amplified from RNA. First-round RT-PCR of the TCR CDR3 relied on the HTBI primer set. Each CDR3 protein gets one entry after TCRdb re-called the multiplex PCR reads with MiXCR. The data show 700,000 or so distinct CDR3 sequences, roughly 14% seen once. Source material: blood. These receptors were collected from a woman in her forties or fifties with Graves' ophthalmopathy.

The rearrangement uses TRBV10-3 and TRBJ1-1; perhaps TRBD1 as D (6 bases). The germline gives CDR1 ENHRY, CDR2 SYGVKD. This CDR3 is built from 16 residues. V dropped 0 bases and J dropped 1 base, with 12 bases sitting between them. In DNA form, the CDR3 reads TGTGCCATCAGTGAGTCCACAGGGACGGCGAACACTGAAGCTTTCTTT. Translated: CAISESTGTANTEAFF.

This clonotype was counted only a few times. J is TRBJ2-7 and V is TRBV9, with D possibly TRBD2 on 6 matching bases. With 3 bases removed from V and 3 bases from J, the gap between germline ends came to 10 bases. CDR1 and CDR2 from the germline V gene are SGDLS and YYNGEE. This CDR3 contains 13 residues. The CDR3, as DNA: TGTGCCAGCAGCGCCGGGACTTTCTACGAGCAGTACTTC. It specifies CASSAGTFYEQYF.

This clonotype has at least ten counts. CDR3 sequence: CASSHGGRISNQPQHF. CDR3 nucleotides: TGTGCCAGCAGCCATGGGGGACGGATTAGCAATCAGCCCCAGCATTTT. The chain is built from TRBV12-3 or TRBV12-4 and TRBJ1-5; maybe TRBD1 (5 bases). V shed 6 bases and J shed 0 bases, with 15 bases lying between them. This CDR3 contains 16 residues.

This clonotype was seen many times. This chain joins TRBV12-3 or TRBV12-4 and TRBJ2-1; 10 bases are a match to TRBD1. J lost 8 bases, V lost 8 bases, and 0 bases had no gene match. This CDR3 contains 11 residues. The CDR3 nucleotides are TGTGCCAGCGACAGGGGGCATGAGCAGTTCTTC. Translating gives CASDRGHEQFF.

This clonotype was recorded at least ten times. The DNA of the CDR3 is TGTGCCTGGAGAGCTAGACTAGCGGGAGCCTCAGATACGCAGTATTTT. This codes for CAWRARLAGASDTQYF. The V gene is TRBV30, the J gene TRBJ2-3; 12 nucleotides line up with TRBD2. Trimming removed 3 bases from V and 4 bases from J; junction bases left unmatched: 8. The CDR3 covers 16 residues. Germline lookup yields CDR1 GTSNPN and CDR2 SVGIG (reference sequence).

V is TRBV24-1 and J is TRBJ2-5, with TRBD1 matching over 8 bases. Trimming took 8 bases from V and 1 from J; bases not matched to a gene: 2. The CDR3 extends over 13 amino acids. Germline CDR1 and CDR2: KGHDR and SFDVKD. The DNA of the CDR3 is TGTGCCACCAATGGACAGGGCCAAGAGACCCAGTACTTC. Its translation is CATNGQGQETQYF.

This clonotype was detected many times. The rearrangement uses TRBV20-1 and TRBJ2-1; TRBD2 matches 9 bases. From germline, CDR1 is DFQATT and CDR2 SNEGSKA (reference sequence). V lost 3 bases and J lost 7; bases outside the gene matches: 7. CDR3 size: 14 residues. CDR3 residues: CSARFLAGVNEQFF. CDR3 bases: TGCAGTGCTAGGTTTTTAGCGGGAGTAAATGAGCAGTTCTTC.

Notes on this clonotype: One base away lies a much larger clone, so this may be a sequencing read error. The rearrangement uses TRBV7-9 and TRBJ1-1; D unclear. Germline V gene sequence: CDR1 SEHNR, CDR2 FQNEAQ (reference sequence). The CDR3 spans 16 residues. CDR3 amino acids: CASSPYVTAMNTEASF. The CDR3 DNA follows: TGTGCCAGCAGCCCTTACGTAACAGCGATGAACACTGAAGCTTCCTTT.

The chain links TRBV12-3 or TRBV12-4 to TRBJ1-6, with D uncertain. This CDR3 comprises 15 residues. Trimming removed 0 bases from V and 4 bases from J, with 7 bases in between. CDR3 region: CASSLAGEYNSPLHF. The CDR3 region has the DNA TGTGCCAGCAGTTTAGCCGGGGAATATAATTCACCCCTCCACTTT.

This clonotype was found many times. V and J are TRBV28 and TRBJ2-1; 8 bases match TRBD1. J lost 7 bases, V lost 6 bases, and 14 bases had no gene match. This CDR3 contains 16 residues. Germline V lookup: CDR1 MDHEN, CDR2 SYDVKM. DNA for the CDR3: TGTGCCAGCAGCCCCTGGGGGCAGGGGGCAGGGAATGAGCAGTTCTTC. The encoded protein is CASSPWGQGAGNEQFF.

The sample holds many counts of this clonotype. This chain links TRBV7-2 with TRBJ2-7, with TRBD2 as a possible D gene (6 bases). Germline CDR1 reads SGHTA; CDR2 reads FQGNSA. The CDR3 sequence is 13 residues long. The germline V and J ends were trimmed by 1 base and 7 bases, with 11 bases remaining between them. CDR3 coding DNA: TGTGCCAGCAGCTTAGACCAGGGAGGAGAGCAGTACTTC. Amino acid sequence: CASSLDQGGEQYF.

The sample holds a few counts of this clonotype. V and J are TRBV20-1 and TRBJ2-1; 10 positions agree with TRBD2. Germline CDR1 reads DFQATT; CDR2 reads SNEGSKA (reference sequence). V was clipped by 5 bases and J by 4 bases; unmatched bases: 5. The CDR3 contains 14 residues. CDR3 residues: CSAVTSGTYNEQFF. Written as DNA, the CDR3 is TGCAGTGCTGTCACTAGCGGGACTTACAATGAGCAGTTCTTC.

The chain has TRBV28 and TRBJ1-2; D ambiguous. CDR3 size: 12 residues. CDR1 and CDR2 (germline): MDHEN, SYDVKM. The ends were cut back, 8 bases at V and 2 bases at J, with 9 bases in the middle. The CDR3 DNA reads TGTGCCAGCGGGTCGCAGAACTATGGCTACACCTTC. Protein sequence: CASGSQNYGYTF.

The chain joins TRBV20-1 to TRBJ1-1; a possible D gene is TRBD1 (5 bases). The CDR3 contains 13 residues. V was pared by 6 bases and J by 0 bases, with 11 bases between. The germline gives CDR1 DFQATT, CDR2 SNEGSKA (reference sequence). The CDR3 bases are TGCAGTGCCCTAGGGGCCGTGAACACTGAAGCTTTCTTT. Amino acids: CSALGAVNTEAFF.

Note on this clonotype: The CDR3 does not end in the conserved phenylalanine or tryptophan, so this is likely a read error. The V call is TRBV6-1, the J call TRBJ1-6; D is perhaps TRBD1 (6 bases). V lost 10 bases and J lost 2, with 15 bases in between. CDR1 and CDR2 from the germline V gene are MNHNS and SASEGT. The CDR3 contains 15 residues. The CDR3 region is CATTRGAPYNSPLHS. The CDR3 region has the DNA TGTGCCACCACGCGGGGGGCGCCCTATAATTCACCCCTCCACTCT.

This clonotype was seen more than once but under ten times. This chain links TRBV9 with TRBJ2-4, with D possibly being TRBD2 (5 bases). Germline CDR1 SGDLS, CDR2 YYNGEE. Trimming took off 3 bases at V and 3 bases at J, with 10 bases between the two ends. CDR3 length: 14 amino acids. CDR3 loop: CASSDPGSKNIQYF. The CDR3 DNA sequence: TGTGCCAGCAGCGACCCGGGAAGCAAAAACATTCAGTACTTC. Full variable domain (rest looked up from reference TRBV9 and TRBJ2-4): DSGVTQTPKHLITATGQRVTLRCSPRSGDLSVYWYQQSLDQGLQFLIQYYNGEERAKGNILERFSAQQFPDLHSELNLSSLELGDSALYFCASSDPGSKNIQYFGAGTRLSVL.

The CDR3 is CASSLGNTPYEQYF. As DNA, the CDR3 is TGTGCCAGCAGCTTGGGGAATACTCCCTACGAGCAGTACTTC. The chain combines TRBV5-4 with TRBJ2-7; D is undetermined. Germline CDR1 reads SGHNT; CDR2 reads YYREEE (reference sequence). The length of the CDR3 is 14 residues. V lost 0 bases and J lost 2, with 9 bases in between.

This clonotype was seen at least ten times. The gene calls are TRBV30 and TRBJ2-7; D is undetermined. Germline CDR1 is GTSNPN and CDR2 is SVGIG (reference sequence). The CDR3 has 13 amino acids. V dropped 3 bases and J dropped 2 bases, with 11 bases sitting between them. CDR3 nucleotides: TGTGCCTGGAGGGGAACCACCCCCTACGAGCAGTACTTC. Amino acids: CAWRGTTPYEQYF. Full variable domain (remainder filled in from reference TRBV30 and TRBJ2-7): SQTIHQWPATLVQPVGSPLSLECTVEGTSNPNLYWYRQAAGRGLQLLFYSVGIGQISSEVPQNLSASRPQDRQFILSSKKLLLSDSGFYLCAWRGTTPYEQYFGPGTRLTVT.

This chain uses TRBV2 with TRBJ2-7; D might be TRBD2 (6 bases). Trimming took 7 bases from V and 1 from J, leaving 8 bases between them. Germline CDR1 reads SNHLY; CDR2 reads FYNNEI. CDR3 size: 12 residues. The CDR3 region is CASKEGSYEQYF. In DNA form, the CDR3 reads TGTGCCAGCAAGGAGGGTTCCTACGAGCAGTACTTC.

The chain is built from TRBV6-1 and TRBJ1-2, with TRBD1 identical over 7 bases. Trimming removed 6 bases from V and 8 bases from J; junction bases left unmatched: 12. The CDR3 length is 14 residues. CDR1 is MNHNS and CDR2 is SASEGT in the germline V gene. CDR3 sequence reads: CASSSTGVLEGYTF. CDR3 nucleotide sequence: TGTGCCAGCAGCTCTACAGGGGTGCTGGAAGGCTACACCTTC.

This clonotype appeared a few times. The CDR3 DNA reads as TGCAGTGCTAGAGATGTGGGGGTGGCGTCCTACGAGCAGTACTTC. It codes for CSARDVGVASYEQYF. This chain connects TRBV20-1 to TRBJ2-7; D could derive from TRBD1 or TRBD2 (5 bases each). The germline V gene encodes CDR1 DFQATT and CDR2 SNEGSKA (reference sequence). Trimming took 0 bases from V and 1 from J, leaving 13 bases between them. CDR3 length: 15 residues.